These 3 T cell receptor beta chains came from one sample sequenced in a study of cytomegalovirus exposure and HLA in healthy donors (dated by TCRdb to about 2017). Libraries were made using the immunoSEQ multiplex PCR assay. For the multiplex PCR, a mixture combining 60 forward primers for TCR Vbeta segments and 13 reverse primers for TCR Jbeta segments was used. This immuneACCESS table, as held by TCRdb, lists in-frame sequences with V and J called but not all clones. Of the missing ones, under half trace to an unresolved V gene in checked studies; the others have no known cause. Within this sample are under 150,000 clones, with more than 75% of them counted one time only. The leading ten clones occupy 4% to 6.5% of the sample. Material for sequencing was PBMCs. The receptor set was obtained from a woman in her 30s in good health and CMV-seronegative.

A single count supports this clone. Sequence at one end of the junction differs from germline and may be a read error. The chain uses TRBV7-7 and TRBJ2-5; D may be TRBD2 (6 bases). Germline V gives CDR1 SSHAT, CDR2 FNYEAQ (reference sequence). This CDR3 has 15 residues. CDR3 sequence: CASSLGLDGGETQYF. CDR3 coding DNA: TGTGCTAGCAGCTTAGGATTGGACGGGGGAGAGACCCAGTACTTC.

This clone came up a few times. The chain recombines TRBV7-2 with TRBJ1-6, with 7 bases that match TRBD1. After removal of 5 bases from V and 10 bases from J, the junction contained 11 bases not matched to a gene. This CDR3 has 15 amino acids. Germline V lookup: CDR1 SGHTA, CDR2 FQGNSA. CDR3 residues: CASSTGTVWESPLHF. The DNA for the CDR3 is TGTGCCAGCAGCACCGGGACAGTGTGGGAGTCACCCCTCCACTTT.

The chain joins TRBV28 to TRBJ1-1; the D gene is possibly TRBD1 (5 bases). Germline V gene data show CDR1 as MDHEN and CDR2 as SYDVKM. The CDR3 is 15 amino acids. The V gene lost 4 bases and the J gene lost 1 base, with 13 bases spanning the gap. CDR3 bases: TGTGCCAGCAGTTCGCAGGGTTTGGGGAACACTGAAGCTTTCTTT. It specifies CASSSQGLGNTEAFF.